Shown below are 3 T cell receptor beta chains from a single sample sequenced in a study of technical replicates of blood from four donors. TCRdb's table, derived via immunoSEQ multiplex PCR, lists solely in-frame clones and lacks some. Of 75,000 to 95,000 clones in the sample, 95% were seen once. Sequenced input: T cells isolated from PBMCs. Receptor source: a human donor in good health.

This chain links TRBV28 with TRBJ2-7, with 9 bases aligning to TRBD2. The CDR3 has 12 residues. The trim removed 6 bases at V and 4 bases at J, leaving 1 base unmatched. Germline V gene data show CDR1 as MDHEN and CDR2 as SYDVKM. The DNA for the CDR3 is TGTGCCAGCAGGACTAGCGGATACGAGCAGTACTTC. It is translated as CASRTSGYEQYF. Together with reference TRBV28 and TRBJ2-7, the CDR3 gives the full variable domain: DVKVTQSSRYLVKRTGEKVFLECVQDMDHENMFWYRQDPGLGLRLIYFSYDVKMKEKGDIPEGYSVSREKKERFSLILESASTNQTSMYLCASRTSGYEQYFGPGTRLTVT.

This CDR3 is CASSLARTGGPSSYEQYF. In DNA form, the CDR3 reads TGCGCCAGCAGCTTGGCGAGGACAGGGGGTCCAAGCTCCTACGAGCAGTACTTC. V usage is TRBV5-1 and J usage is TRBJ2-7; 10 bases agree with TRBD1. CDR1 SGHRS and CDR2 YFSETQ come from the germline V gene. The CDR3 covers 18 residues. After removal of 0 bases from V and 0 bases from J, the junction contained 9 bases not matched to a gene.

The chain joins TRBV19 to TRBJ2-2; 9 positions match TRBD1. In germline, CDR1 is LNHDA, CDR2 SQIVND (reference sequence). V gave up 7 bases and J gave up 7 bases; unmatched junction bases: 10. CDR3 length: 15 amino acids. The CDR3 DNA reads TGTGCCAGTACATCGATACAGGGGGCAAGCGGGGAGCTGTTTTTT. It specifies CASTSIQGASGELFF.